One T cell receptor beta chain is described in this entry. Its antigen is not known. The source of the sample is a study of T-cell reconstitution after alpha-beta-depleted transplantation in children. TCRbeta library preparation incorporated unique molecular identifiers. TCRdb analysed the PCR reads with MiXCR anew, one entry per CDR3 protein. Among 330,000 or so distinct CDR3 sequences, approximately 7.3% were seen once, and the ten largest hold 9.1%. Study observations and caveats: Reportedly, roughly two months post-transplant, alpha-beta T cells arose from several hundred expanded graft clones. Newly made T cells mostly supplied T-cell counts and diversity one year after transplant. Some patients' high day-60 TCRbeta diversity was attributed to recipient cells surviving conditioning.

V lost 3 bases and J 4 bases, leaving 10 bases between the germline ends. CDR1 and CDR2 from the germline V gene are SNHLY and FYNNEI. CDR3 length: 13 amino acids. The source material was peripheral blood, sampled 360 days after TCRalphabeta/CD19-depleted stem cell transplant. The chain uses TRBV2 and TRBJ2-7; D gene ambiguous. The clonotype originates from a female patient between 2 and 10 years old who had a stem cell transplant for Fanconi anemia, so the T cells may come from the graft donor. The CDR3 DNA is TGTGCCAGCAGTGATATCACACCTTACGAGCAGTACTTC. This sequence encodes CASSDITPYEQYF. Full variable domain (missing parts from reference TRBV2 and TRBJ2-7): EPEVTQTPSHQVTQMGQEVILRCVPISNHLYFYWYRQILGQKVEFLVSFYNNEISEKSEIFDDQFSVERPDGSNFTLKIRSTKLEDSAMYFCASSDITPYEQYFGPGTRLTVT.